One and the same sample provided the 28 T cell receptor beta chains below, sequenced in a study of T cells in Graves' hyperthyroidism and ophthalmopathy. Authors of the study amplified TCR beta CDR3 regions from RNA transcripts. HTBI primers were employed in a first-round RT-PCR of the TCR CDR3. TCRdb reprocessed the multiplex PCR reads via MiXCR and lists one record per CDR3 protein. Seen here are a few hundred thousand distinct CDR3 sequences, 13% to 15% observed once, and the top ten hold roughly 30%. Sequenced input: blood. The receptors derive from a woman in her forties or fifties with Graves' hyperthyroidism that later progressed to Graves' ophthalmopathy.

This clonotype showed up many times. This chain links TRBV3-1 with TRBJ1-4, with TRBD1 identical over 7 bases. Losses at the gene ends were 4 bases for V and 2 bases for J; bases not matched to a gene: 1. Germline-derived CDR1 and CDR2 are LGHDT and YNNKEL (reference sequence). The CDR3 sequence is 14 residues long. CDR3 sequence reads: CASSPTGTNEKLFF. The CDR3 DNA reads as TGTGCCAGCAGCCCGACAGGGACTAATGAAAAACTGTTTTTT.

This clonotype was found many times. The CDR3 region has the DNA TGTGCCAGCAGCCAGAGGGAGTCAGGTAATCAGCCCCAGCATTTT. It translates to CASSQRESGNQPQHF. The chain combines TRBV3-1 with TRBJ1-5; D is ambiguous. Germline CDR1 and CDR2: LGHDT and YNNKEL (reference sequence). V was trimmed by 3 bases and J by 4 bases, leaving 13 bases between them. The CDR3 length is 15 residues.

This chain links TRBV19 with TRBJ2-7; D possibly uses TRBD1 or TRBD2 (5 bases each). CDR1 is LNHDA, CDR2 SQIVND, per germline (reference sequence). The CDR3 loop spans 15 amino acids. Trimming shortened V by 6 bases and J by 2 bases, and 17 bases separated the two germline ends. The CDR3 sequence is CASSPGAGVAYEQYF. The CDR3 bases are TGTGCCAGTAGCCCCGGGGCCGGAGTAGCCTACGAGCAGTACTTC.

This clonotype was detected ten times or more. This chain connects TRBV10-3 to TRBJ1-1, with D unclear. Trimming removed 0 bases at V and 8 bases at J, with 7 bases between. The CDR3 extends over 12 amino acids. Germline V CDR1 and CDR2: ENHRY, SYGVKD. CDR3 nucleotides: TGTGCCATCAGTGAGTCGAGAGGCGAAGCTTTCTTT. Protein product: CAISESRGEAFF.

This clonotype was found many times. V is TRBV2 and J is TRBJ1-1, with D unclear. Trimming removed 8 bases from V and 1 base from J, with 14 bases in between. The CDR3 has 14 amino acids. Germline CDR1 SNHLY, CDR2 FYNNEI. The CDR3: CASSRTLQNTEAFF. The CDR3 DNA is TGTGCCAGCTCGCGAACACTACAGAACACTGAAGCTTTCTTT.

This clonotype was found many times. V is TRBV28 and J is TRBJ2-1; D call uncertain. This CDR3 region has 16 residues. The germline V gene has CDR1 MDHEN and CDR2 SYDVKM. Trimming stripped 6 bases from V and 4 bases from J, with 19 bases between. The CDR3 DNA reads TGTGCCAGCAGCCGGCCCCGACTGGGAACGTACAATGAGCAGTTCTTC. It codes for CASSRPRLGTYNEQFF.

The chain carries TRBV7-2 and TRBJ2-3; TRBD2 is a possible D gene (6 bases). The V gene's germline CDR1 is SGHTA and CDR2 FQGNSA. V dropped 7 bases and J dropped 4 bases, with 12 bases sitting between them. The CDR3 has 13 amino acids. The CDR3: CASITWGADTQYF. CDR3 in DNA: TGTGCCAGCATCACCTGGGGGGCAGATACGCAGTATTTT.

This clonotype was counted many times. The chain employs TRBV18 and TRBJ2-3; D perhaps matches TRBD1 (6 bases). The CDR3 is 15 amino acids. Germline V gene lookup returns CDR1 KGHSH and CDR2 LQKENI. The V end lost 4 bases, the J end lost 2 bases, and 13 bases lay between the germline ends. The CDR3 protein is CASSHRDTSTDTQYF. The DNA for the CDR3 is TGTGCCAGCTCACATCGGGACACTTCCACAGATACGCAGTATTTT.

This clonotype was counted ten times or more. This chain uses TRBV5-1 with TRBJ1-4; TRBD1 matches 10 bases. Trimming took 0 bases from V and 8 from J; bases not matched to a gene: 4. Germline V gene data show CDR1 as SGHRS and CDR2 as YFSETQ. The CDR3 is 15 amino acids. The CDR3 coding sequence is TGCGCCAGCAGCTTGGCCGGGACAGGGGAGGAAAAACTGTTTTTT. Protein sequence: CASSLAGTGEEKLFF.

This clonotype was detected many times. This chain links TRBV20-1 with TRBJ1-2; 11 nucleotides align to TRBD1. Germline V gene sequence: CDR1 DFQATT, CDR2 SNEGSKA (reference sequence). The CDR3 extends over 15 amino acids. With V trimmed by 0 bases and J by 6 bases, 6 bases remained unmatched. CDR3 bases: TGCAGTGCTAGAGATTGGACAGGGGGCGCTGATGGCTACACCTTC. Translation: CSARDWTGGADGYTF.

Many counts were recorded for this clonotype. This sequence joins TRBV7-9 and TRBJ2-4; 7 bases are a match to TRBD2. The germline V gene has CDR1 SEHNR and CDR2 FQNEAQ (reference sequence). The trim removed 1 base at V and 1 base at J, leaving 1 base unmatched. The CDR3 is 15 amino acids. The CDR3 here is CASSLVGGAKNIQYF. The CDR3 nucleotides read TGTGCCAGCAGCTTAGTGGGGGGGGCCAAAAACATTCAGTACTTC.

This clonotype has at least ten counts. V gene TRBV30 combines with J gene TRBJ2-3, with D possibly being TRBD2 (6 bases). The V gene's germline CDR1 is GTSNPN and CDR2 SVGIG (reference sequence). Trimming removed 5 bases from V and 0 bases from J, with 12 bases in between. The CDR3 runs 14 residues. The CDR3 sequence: CAWALGLSTDTQYF. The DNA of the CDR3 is TGTGCCTGGGCTTTGGGACTGAGCACAGATACGCAGTATTTT.

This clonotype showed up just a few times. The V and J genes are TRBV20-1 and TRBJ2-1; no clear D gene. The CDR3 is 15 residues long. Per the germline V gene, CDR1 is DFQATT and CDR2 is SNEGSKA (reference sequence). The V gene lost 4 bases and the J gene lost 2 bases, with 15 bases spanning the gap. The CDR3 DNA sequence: TGCAGTGCTACAGCAACGACCTCTACCTACAATGAGCAGTTCTTC. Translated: CSATATTSTYNEQFF.

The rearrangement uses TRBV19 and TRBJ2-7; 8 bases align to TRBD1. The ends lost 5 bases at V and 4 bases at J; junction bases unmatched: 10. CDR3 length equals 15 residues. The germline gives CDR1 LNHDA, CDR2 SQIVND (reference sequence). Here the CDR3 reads CASSPPQGAWYEQYF. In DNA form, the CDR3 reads TGTGCCAGTAGTCCCCCTCAGGGGGCTTGGTACGAGCAGTACTTC.

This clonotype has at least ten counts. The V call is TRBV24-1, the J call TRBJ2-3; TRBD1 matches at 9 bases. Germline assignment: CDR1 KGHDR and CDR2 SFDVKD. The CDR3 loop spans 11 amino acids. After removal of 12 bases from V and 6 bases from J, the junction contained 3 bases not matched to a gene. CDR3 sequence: CAVDRGDTQYF. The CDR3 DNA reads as TGTGCCGTCGACAGGGGGGATACGCAGTATTTT.

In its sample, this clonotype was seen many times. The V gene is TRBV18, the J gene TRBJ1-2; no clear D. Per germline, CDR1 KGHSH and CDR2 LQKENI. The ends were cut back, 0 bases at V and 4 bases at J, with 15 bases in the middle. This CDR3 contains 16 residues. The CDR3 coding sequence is TGTGCCAGCTCACCACCGGGGAGATCAACCTTCTATGGCTACACCTTC. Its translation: CASSPPGRSTFYGYTF.

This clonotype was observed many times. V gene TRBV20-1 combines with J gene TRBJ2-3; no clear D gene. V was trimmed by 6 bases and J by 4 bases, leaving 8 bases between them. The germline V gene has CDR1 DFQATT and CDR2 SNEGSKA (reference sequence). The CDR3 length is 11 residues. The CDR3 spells CSAPQPDTQYF. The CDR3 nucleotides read TGCAGTGCCCCTCAACCAGATACGCAGTATTTT.

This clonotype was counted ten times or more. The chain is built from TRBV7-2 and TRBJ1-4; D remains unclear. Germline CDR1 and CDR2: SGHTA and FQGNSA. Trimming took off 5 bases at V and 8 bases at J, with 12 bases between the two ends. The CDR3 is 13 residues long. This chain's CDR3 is CASSADLGEKLFF. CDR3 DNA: TGTGCCAGCAGCGCCGACCTCGGGGAAAAACTGTTTTTT.

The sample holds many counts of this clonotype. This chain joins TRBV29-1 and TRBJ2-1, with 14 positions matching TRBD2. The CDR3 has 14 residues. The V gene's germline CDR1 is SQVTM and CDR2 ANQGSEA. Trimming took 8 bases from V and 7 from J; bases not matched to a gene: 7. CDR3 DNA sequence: TGCAGCCTTAGGGGACTAGCGGGAGTTAATGAGCAGTTCTTC. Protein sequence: CSLRGLAGVNEQFF.

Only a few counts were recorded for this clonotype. The CDR3 spells CASSFGLGGGRALIGHNEQFF. CDR3 in DNA: TGTGCCAGCAGCTTCGGATTGGGTGGGGGGAGGGCCTTAATAGGCCACAATGAGCAGTTCTTC. The genes are TRBV7-9 and TRBJ2-1; 7 bases line up with TRBD2. Per the germline V gene, CDR1 is SEHNR and CDR2 is FQNEAQ (reference sequence). V shed 3 bases, J shed 5 bases, and the junction held 25 bases outside the gene matches. This CDR3 comprises 21 residues.

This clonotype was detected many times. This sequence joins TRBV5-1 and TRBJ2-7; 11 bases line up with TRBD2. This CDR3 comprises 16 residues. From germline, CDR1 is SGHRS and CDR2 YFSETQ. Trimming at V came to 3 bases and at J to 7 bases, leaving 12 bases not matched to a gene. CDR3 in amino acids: CASSWILLAGVQEQYF. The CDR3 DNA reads TGCGCCAGCAGCTGGATACTACTAGCGGGAGTACAGGAGCAGTACTTC.

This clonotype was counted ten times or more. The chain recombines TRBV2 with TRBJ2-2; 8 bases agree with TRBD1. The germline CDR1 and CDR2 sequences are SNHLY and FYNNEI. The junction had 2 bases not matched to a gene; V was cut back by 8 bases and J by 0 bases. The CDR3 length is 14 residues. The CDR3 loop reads CASGDRSNTGELFF. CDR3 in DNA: TGTGCCAGCGGGGACAGGTCGAACACCGGGGAGCTGTTTTTT.

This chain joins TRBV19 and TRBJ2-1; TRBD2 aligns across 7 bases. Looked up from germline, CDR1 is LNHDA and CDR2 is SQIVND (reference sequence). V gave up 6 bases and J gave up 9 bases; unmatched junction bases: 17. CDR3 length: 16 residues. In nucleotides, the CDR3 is TGTGCCAGTAGCAAGAAAGCGGGATGGGTATCGGGTGAGCAGTTCTTC. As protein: CASSKKAGWVSGEQFF.

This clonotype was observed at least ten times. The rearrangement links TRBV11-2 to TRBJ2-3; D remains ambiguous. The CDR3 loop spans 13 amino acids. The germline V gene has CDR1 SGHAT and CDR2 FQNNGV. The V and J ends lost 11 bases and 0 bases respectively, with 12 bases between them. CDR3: CAPLALSTDTQYF. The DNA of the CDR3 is TGTGCCCCGCTTGCCCTGAGCACAGATACGCAGTATTTT.

CDR3 amino acids: CASMGKGDEQFF. Here the CDR3 DNA reads TGTGCCAGTATGGGGAAGGGGGATGAGCAGTTCTTC. This chain uses TRBV19 with TRBJ2-1, with D tentatively TRBD1 (6 bases). The CDR3 covers 12 residues. V gave up 7 bases and J gave up 8 bases, with 12 bases separating them. Germline V gene sequence: CDR1 LNHDA, CDR2 SQIVND (reference sequence).

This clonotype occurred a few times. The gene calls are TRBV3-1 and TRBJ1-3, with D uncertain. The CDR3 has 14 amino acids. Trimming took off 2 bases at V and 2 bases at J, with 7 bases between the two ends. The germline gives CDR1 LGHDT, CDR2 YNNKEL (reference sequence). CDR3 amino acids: CASSQKFPGNTIYF. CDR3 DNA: TGTGCCAGCAGCCAAAAGTTTCCTGGAAACACCATATATTTT.

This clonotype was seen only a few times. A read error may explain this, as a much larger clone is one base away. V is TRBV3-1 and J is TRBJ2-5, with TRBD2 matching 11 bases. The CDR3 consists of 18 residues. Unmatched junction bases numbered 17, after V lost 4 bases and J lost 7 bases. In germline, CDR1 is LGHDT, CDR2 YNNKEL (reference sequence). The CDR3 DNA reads TGTGCCAGCAGCCGAGAAGGGACTAGCGGACCCCGGCAGGGGACCCAGTACTTC. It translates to CASSREGTSGPRQGTQYF.

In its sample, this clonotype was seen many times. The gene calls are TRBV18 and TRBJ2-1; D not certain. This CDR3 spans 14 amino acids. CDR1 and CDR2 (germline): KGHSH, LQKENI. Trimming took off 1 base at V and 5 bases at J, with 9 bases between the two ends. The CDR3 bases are TGTGCCAGCTCACCACGTACTCCTAACAATGAGCAGTTCTTC. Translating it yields CASSPRTPNNEQFF.